Given below is one TCR beta chain in context. Its antigen is not known. This sample is drawn from a study of T cells expressing NK-cell markers. Across the study: Seven of eight sequenced donors tested HCMV-seropositive; one tested seronegative.

Findings of the study overall: Dominant NKG2C+ clonotypes were found to form roughly 1.0-7.0% of CD8+ T cells in about 6 donors.

The cDNA for TCR beta came from 5'RACE template switching with UMIs. TCRdb re-called the 5' RACE reads; every CDR3 protein appears as one record, without DNA. The table for this sample gives some 110,000 distinct CDR3 sequences. This CDR3 has 14 amino acids. Germline V gives CDR1 MNHEY, CDR2 SVGEGT. The rearrangement joins TRBV6-2 or TRBV6-3 to TRBJ2-1; the D call of TRBD2 rests on TCRdb alone, since no DNA is present to check it. The TCR originated in a woman aged 18 to 69 in good health. The source material was blood T cells: a sorted CD56 or NKG2C T cell subset, CD4+ or CD8+ T cells, or bulk PBMC T cells (not recorded which). The CDR3 loop reads CASSYGGEYNEQFF.